The rows below give T cell receptor beta chains drawn from one sample of a study of T cell responses to AZD1222 COVID-19 vaccine. Here immunoSEQ multiplex PCR was the method, and the copy in TCRdb shows in-frame clones only, minus some. The table includes some 130,000 clones, 88% detected once. The sequencing here drew on peripheral blood, taken on day 0 of AZD1222 vaccination. Every receptor here comes from an adult in good health. Both conserved end residues are part of each CDR3. D genes are given only for firm matches. The size entry is marked missing in some rows and otherwise reads once, few, many or a size class.

j_gene | v_gene | abundance | d_gene | CDR3nt | CDR3aa
TRBJ1-5 | TRBV5-4 | NA | NA | TGTGCCAGCAGCTACGATAGCAATCAGCCCCAGCATTTT | CASSYDSNQPQHF
TRBJ2-2 | TRBV18 | NA | NA | TGTGCCAGCTCAGTCCAGGGTAGCGAGAACACCGGGGAGCTGTTTTTT | CASSVQGSENTGELFF
TRBJ2-5 | TRBV4-3 | NA | TRBD2 | TGCGCCAGCAGCCAAGAAGCTAGCGGGAGGATTAGGGAGACCCAGTACTTC | CASSQEASGRIRETQYF
TRBJ2-5 | TRBV5-1 | NA | NA | TGCGCCAGCAGCTTGTCGGGCACTAAAGAGACCCAGTACTTC | CASSLSGTKETQYF
TRBJ2-1 | TRBV10-2 | NA | NA | TGCGCCAGCAGCGGCCCCTCCTACAATGAGCGGTTCTTC | CASSGPSYNERFF
TRBJ2-6 | TRBV6-4 | NA | NA | TGTGCCAGCAGCGCCGAAGGGGACTCTGGGGCCAACGTCCTGACTTTC | CASSAEGDSGANVLTF
TRBJ2-7 | TRBV13 | NA | NA | TGTGCCAGCAGCTTAGCCTCCAGATCCCGCTACGAGCAGTACTTC | CASSLASRSRYEQYF
TRBJ2-3 | TRBV19 | NA | NA | TGTGCCAGTAGTTTCAGGGAGTCAGATACGCAGTATTTT | CASSFRESDTQYF
TRBJ2-5 | TRBV29-1 | NA | TRBD2 | TGCAGCGTTGATTCGGTCAGCGGGAGAAGGGAGACCCAGTACTTC | CSVDSVSGRRETQYF
TRBJ1-5 | TRBV5-4 | NA | TRBD1 | TGTGCCAGCAGCTCCGGGACAGGGGGCCCCCAGCATTTT | CASSSGTGGPQHF
TRBJ2-2 | TRBV19 | few | NA | TGTGCCAGTATTTCTGGAGGGCCGCGCACCGGGGAGCTGTTTTTT | CASISGGPRTGELFF
TRBJ2-7 | TRBV27 | NA | NA | TGTGCCAGCAGTTTATCGCTGACAGGAACAAAGAACTACGAGCAGTACTTC | CASSLSLTGTKNYEQYF
TRBJ2-1 | TRBV24-1 | once | NA | TGTGCCACCAGTGAGACGGGGGGCACCTACAATGAGCAGTTCTTC | CATSETGGTYNEQFF
TRBJ1-5 | TRBV6-6 | NA | NA | TGTGCCAGCAGTACACGGGACATCAATCAGCCCCAGCATTTT | CASSTRDINQPQHF
TRBJ2-7 | TRBV5-6 | NA | NA | TGTGCCAGCAGCTTGACAGGGCTCTACGAGCAGTACTTC | CASSLTGLYEQYF
TRBJ1-1 | TRBV27 | NA | NA | TGTGCCAGCAGCCTCATTACGGGGGCCACTGAAGCTTTCTTT | CASSLITGATEAFF
TRBJ1-5 | TRBV6-2/TRBV6-3 | once | TRBD1 | TGTGCCAGCAGTTACGGGGACAGGGGGCAAAGCAATCAGCCCCAGCATTTT | CASSYGDRGQSNQPQHF
TRBJ1-6 | TRBV6-1 | NA | NA | TGTGCCAGCAGTAACTACAGGGTAAATTCACCCCTCCACTTT | CASSNYRVNSPLHF
TRBJ2-5 | TRBV7-3 | NA | TRBD1 | TGTGCCAGCAGCTTAAGCCCGGGACAGGGAGGGCCCCAGTACTTC | CASSLSPGQGGPQYF
TRBJ1-4 | TRBV10-1 | NA | TRBD1 | TGCGCCAGCAGTAGCGGGACAGGGGCTGAAAAACTGTTTTTT | CASSSGTGAEKLFF
TRBJ1-2 | TRBV29-1 | NA | NA | TGCAGCGCCCTAAAGGGAACGGATGGCTACACCTTC | CSALKGTDGYTF
TRBJ2-1 | TRBV19 | once | TRBD2 | TGTGCCAGTAGTACCCGGGCACCGGGACTAGCGGGAGGGGTCGGGGGGCAGTTCTTC | CASSTRAPGLAGGVGGQFF
TRBJ2-5 | TRBV7-2 | NA | TRBD2 | TGTGCCAGCAGCGTTAGCGGGAGCAAGACCCAGTACTTC | CASSVSGSKTQYF
TRBJ1-3 | TRBV6-5 | NA | TRBD1 | TGTGCCAGCAGTAGGGACAGGGCTCAAAACACCATATATTTT | CASSRDRAQNTIYF
TRBJ2-7 | TRBV19 | NA | TRBD2 | TGTGCCAGTAGCAGCCTAGCGGGAGGCCGAGGCGAGCAGTACTTC | CASSSLAGGRGEQYF
TRBJ2-7 | TRBV5-6 | few | TRBD1 | TGTGCCAGCAGCTTGGTAGGGGGCGCCGAGCAGTACTTC | CASSLVGGAEQYF
TRBJ1-2 | TRBV6-5 | NA | NA | TGTGCCAGCAGTTCCGGGTGGGGAGACAAAAGCTATGGCTACACCTTC | CASSSGWGDKSYGYTF
TRBJ2-3 | TRBV10-1 | NA | TRBD2 | TGCGCCAGCCCTCCCGAGCTAGCGGGTTGCACAGATACGCAGTATTTT | CASPPELAGCTDTQYF
TRBJ2-2 | TRBV19 | few | TRBD2 | TGTGCCAGTAGTAGGACTAGCCTATCGAACACCGGGGAGCTGTTTTTT | CASSRTSLSNTGELFF
TRBJ1-6 | TRBV5-1 | NA | NA | TGCGCCAGCAGCGCATGGGGGGAGTATAATTCACCCCTCCACTTT | CASSAWGEYNSPLHF
TRBJ1-2 | TRBV6-5 | once | TRBD1 | TGTGCCAGCAGCCGGACAGGGGACTATGGCTACACCTTC | CASSRTGDYGYTF